This T cell receptor beta chain was identified during a study of blood T cell repertoires in COVID-19. Germline CDR1 reads SGHKS; CDR2 reads YYEKEE (reference sequence). Trimming took off 0 bases at V and 2 bases at J, with 14 bases between the two ends. The CDR3 contains 16 residues. Under the authors' procedure: Estimates of nucleated cell counts were drawn from the amplification of reference gene primers. The repertoire was sequenced with immunoSEQ multiplex PCR; TCRdb's copy has only in-frame clones and lacks some. Clone size and V and J calls were adopted from that table, with D and trimming inferred from the DNA. The sample records under 300,000 clones, more than 65% being singletons. Participants, about 18 to 90 years old, spanned about two dozen US areas. Cohort allocation depended upon clinical history that participants reported.

This rearrangement joins TRBV5-5 to TRBJ1-2; D call uncertain. The TCR originated in a man aged 45-60 years who had recovered from COVID-19. The sample taken for sequencing was PBMCs or T cells enriched from blood (not recorded which). The CDR3 region has the DNA TGTGCCAGCAGCTTGGCTTTCTACTCACCCAACTATGGCTACACCTTC. Its translation: CASSLAFYSPNYGYTF.